This T cell receptor beta chain was captured by sequencing in a study of blood T cell repertoires in COVID-19. Study at large: Some COVID-19 samples were acute and others convalescent; all came from the United States, Italy and Spain. T cells, B-cell-depleted T cells, or PBMCs provided the cDNA or gDNA that served as material.

Original processing methods: Amplification from reference gene primers served as the basis for estimated nucleated cell counts. TCRdb's copy holds only in-frame clones and misses some; the assay was immunoSEQ multiplex PCR. V and J calls and clone size are as listed in that table; D and trimming were resolved from the DNA. The table lists about 220,000 clones, roughly 82% of them singletons. Germline loops: CDR1 MNHNY, CDR2 SVGAGI (reference sequence). The CDR3 covers 15 residues. Trimming removed 2 bases at V and 0 bases at J, with 8 bases between. Sequencing was carried out using peripheral blood. The sequence came from a woman aged 65 to 85 with acute or convalescent COVID-19. J is TRBJ1-3 and V is TRBV6-6; D is uncertain. The CDR3 nucleotides read TGTGCCAGCAGTTACAACAGAAACTCTGGAAACACCATATATTTT. This sequence encodes CASSYNRNSGNTIYF.